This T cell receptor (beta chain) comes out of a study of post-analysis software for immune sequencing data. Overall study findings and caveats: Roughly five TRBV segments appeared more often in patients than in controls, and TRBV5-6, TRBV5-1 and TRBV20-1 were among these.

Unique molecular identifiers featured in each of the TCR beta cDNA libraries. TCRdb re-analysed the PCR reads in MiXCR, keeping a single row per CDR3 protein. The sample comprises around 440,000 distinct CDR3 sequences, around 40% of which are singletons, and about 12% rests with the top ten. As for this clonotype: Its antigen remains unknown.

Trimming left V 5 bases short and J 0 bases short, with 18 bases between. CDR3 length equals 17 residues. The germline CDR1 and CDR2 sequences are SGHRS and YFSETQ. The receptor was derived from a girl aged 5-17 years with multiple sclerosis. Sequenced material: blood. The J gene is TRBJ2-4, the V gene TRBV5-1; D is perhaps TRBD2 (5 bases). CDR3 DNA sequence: TGCGCCAGCAGGGACGGACGGGAACAACTAGCCAAAAACATTCAGTACTTC. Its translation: CASRDGREQLAKNIQYF.